These 21 T cell receptor beta chains originate from one sample sequenced in a study of T cell responses to AZD1222 COVID-19 vaccine. Clones were sequenced by immunoSEQ multiplex PCR, and TCRdb holds only the in-frame ones, with some missing. The table records over 100,000 clones, roughly 88% of them present only once. The source material was peripheral blood, sampled on day 0 of MenACWY control vaccination. The receptors originated from an adult in good health.

V and J are TRBV5-1 and TRBJ1-1; 7 positions agree with TRBD1. Trimming at V came to 0 bases and at J to 11 bases, leaving 13 bases not matched to a gene. CDR1 and CDR2 from the germline V gene are SGHRS and YFSETQ. The CDR3 covers 15 residues. The CDR3 nucleotides read TGCGCCAGCAGCTTGGGTGGGACAGAGTTCGGGGAGGCTTTCTTT. Translated, it gives CASSLGGTEFGEAFF. Full variable domain (remainder filled in from reference TRBV5-1 and TRBJ1-1): KAGVTQTPRYLIKTRGQQVTLSCSPISGHRSVSWYQQTPGQGLQFLFEYFSETQRNKGNFPGRFSGRQFSNSRSEMNVSTLELGDSALYLCASSLGGTEFGEAFFGQGTRLTVV.

V is TRBV6-4 and J is TRBJ2-3, with 10 bases lining up with TRBD2. The CDR3 runs 15 residues. Germline-derived CDR1 and CDR2 are MRHNA and SNTAGT. The trim removed 5 bases at V and 2 bases at J, leaving 4 bases unmatched. The CDR3 region is CASSRTSGNTDTQYF. DNA of the CDR3: TGTGCCAGCAGTCGGACTAGCGGAAACACAGATACGCAGTATTTT.

V gene TRBV28 combines with J gene TRBJ2-1, with TRBD2 matching over 10 bases. The CDR3 extends over 15 amino acids. Per the germline V gene, CDR1 is MDHEN and CDR2 is SYDVKM. V dropped 5 bases and J dropped 11; count of bases not matched to a gene: 12. The CDR3 spells CASSGSSGRIFQQFF. Written as DNA, the CDR3 is TGTGCCAGCAGTGGCAGTAGCGGGAGGATTTTTCAGCAGTTCTTC.

The rearrangement links TRBV6-5 to TRBJ1-2; D is unresolved. Germline lookup yields CDR1 MNHEY and CDR2 SVGAGI. V lost 7 bases and J lost 8, with 17 bases in between. The CDR3 extends over 13 amino acids. The CDR3 coding sequence is TGTGCCAGCATTGGGTCCTCCCGTCGGGGCTACACCTTC. Its translation is CASIGSSRRGYTF.

The chain employs TRBV3-1 (or the pseudogene TRBV3-2) and TRBJ1-4, with D hard to call. V was cut by 2 bases and J by 4 bases, with 11 bases left in between. Germline CDR1 is LGHDT and CDR2 is YNNKEL (reference sequence). This CDR3 is 15 amino acids long. In DNA, the CDR3 is TGTGCCAGCAGCCAATTAGGCAGTAATAATGAAAAACTGTTTTTT. This gives the protein CASSQLGSNNEKLFF.

The chain links TRBV18 to TRBJ1-5; 8 nucleotides match TRBD1. The CDR3 runs 16 residues. Germline CDR1 reads KGHSH; CDR2 reads LQKENI. The V and J ends lost 4 bases and 4 bases, in that order; junction bases with no gene match: 9. The CDR3 DNA reads TGTGCCAGCTCACTGTCGAGGACAGGGTCGAATCAGCCCCAGCATTTT. It is translated as CASSLSRTGSNQPQHF.

The chain uses TRBV6-5 and TRBJ2-1; D not certain. The ends were cut back, 2 bases at V and 0 bases at J, with 8 bases in the middle. From germline, CDR1 is MNHEY and CDR2 SVGAGI. The CDR3 runs 15 residues. The CDR3 loop is CASSYDSGSYNEQFF. The CDR3 nucleotides are TGTGCCAGCAGTTACGATAGTGGCTCCTACAATGAGCAGTTCTTC.

In its sample, this clone was seen once. This rearrangement joins TRBV2 to TRBJ1-2; 8 bases are shared with TRBD1. Germline V gene lookup returns CDR1 SNHLY and CDR2 FYNNEI. CDR3 length: 14 residues. Trimming cost V 4 bases and J 1 base; bases outside gene matches: 2. The CDR3 reads CASSADRGNYGYTF. DNA of the CDR3: TGTGCCAGCAGTGCTGACAGGGGTAACTATGGCTACACCTTC.

V is TRBV28 and J is TRBJ2-3; D remains ambiguous. Germline loops: CDR1 MDHEN, CDR2 SYDVKM. V was pared by 6 bases and J by 4 bases, with 17 bases between. The CDR3 spans 15 residues. The DNA of the CDR3 is TGTGCCAGCAGAAAACTACGACTTGGGGCAGATACGCAGTATTTT. This sequence encodes CASRKLRLGADTQYF.

In its sample, this clone was seen a few times. The chain is built from TRBV7-3 and TRBJ1-6; weak D call: TRBD1 (6 bases). The CDR3 contains 14 residues. The germline CDR1 and CDR2 sequences are SGHTA and FQGTGA. V was pared by 5 bases and J by 6 bases, with 11 bases between. Here the CDR3 DNA reads TGTGCCAGCAGCCCTCAAGGGGGTAATTCACCCCTCCACTTT. This sequence encodes CASSPQGGNSPLHF.

The V and J genes are TRBV30 and TRBJ1-4; D remains ambiguous. This CDR3 has 16 residues. The V gene lost 0 bases and the J gene lost 0 bases, with 11 bases spanning the gap. Germline V gives CDR1 GTSNPN, CDR2 SVGIG (reference sequence). The CDR3 sequence is CAWSVLHSATNEKLFF. Here the CDR3 DNA reads TGTGCCTGGAGTGTGTTGCACAGTGCAACTAATGAAAAACTGTTTTTT.

This clone showed up just a few times. This chain links TRBV25-1 with TRBJ2-5, with D perhaps TRBD1 or TRBD2 (5 bases each). Trimming removed 5 bases from V and 5 bases from J, with 15 bases in between. The CDR3 spans 14 residues. Germline values: CDR1 MGHDK, CDR2 SYGVNS. CDR3: CASSPTRDPETQYF. Here the CDR3 DNA reads TGTGCCAGCAGTCCCACCCGGGACCCGGAGACCCAGTACTTC.

This chain connects TRBV3-1 (or the pseudogene TRBV3-2) to TRBJ1-6; no definite D call. The CDR3 contains 15 residues. With 1 base removed from V and 4 bases from J, the gap between germline ends came to 8 bases. Germline CDR1 reads LGHDT; CDR2 reads YNNKEL (reference sequence). Written as DNA, the CDR3 is TGTGCCAGCAGCCAAGCGGTAGGATATAATTCACCCCTCCACTTT. Its translation is CASSQAVGYNSPLHF.

The V gene is TRBV7-7, the J gene TRBJ2-1; TRBD1 matches at 10 bases. CDR1 and CDR2 from the germline V gene are SSHAT and FNYEAQ (reference sequence). J was trimmed by 6 bases and V by 5 bases; bases with no gene match: 7. The CDR3 has 15 residues. The CDR3 sequence is CASSQDRGYSNEQFF. DNA of the CDR3: TGTGCCAGCAGCCAGGACAGGGGGTATAGCAATGAGCAGTTCTTC.

The V gene is TRBV7-9, the J gene TRBJ2-1; D not certain. This CDR3 is 15 amino acids long. V gave up 1 base and J gave up 0 bases, with 7 bases separating them. Germline CDR1 SEHNR, CDR2 FQNEAQ (reference sequence). CDR3 nucleotide sequence: TGTGCCAGCAGCTTAGTACCGGGCTCCTACAATGAGCAGTTCTTC. The encoded protein is CASSLVPGSYNEQFF.

The rearrangement links TRBV4-2 to TRBJ2-3; perhaps D is TRBD1 or TRBD2 (5 bases each). Trimming pared 1 base from V and 6 bases from J, leaving 17 bases between. The CDR3 covers 16 residues. The germline V gene has CDR1 LGHNA and CDR2 YNFKEQ. This CDR3 is CASSQVVALEGDTQYF. The CDR3 DNA follows: TGTGCCAGCAGCCAAGTAGTAGCACTAGAGGGGGATACGCAGTATTTT.

The chain combines TRBV7-2 with TRBJ2-5; a possible D gene is TRBD1 (5 bases). V dropped 6 bases and J dropped 2 bases, with 16 bases sitting between them. There are 15 residues in the CDR3. The V gene's germline CDR1 is SGHTA and CDR2 FQGNSA. The CDR3 coding sequence is TGTGCCAGCAGTCAAATTAGGGGCTTTCAAGAGACCCAGTACTTC. It codes for CASSQIRGFQETQYF.

The chain is built from TRBV11-2 and TRBJ1-1, with D hard to call. CDR3 length: 13 amino acids. The V and J ends lost 7 bases and 4 bases respectively, with 13 bases between them. The germline CDR1 and CDR2 sequences are SGHAT and FQNNGV. Here the CDR3 DNA reads TGTGCCAGCAAAGAAGAGGTTAGCACTGAAGCTTTCTTT. Translating it yields CASKEEVSTEAFF.

This chain links TRBV2 with TRBJ2-7; 7 positions agree with TRBD1. Trimming at V came to 8 bases and at J to 7 bases, leaving 23 bases not matched to a gene. This CDR3 region has 17 residues. Germline V lookup: CDR1 SNHLY, CDR2 FYNNEI. CDR3 in amino acids: CASGALSDRPSKGEQYF. CDR3 nucleotides: TGTGCCAGCGGGGCTTTGTCGGACAGGCCCTCTAAGGGGGAGCAGTACTTC.

This sequence joins TRBV4-1 and TRBJ2-5; 12 nucleotides match TRBD2. This CDR3 comprises 17 residues. The germline CDR1 and CDR2 sequences are MGHRA and YSYEKL. V lost 0 bases, J lost 4 bases, and 6 bases stayed unmatched. Here the CDR3 reads CASSQEGPSGGVETQYF. The CDR3 DNA sequence: TGCGCCAGCAGCCAAGAAGGGCCTAGCGGGGGGGTAGAGACCCAGTACTTC.

The J gene is TRBJ1-2, the V gene TRBV11-2; D is ambiguous. Looked up from germline, CDR1 is SGHAT and CDR2 is FQNNGV. This CDR3 has 14 residues. Trimming took 0 bases from V and 2 from J, leaving 7 bases between them. The CDR3 here is CASSLDSANYGYTF. The CDR3 DNA sequence: TGTGCCAGCAGCTTAGATAGTGCCAACTATGGCTACACCTTC.